Each of the 9 T cell receptor beta chains below was sequenced from the same sample in a study of shared clonotypes between healthy human individuals. Profiling relied on immunoSEQ multiplex PCR, and the TCRdb table lists in-frame clones only, not all of them. Among some 1 million clones listed, around 74% were seen once. Material for sequencing was memory CD4+ T cells sorted from blood. Subset specified: CD45RA-negative fraction. The origin of the receptors is a man younger than 35 in good health.

V usage is TRBV6-1 and J usage is TRBJ2-7; TRBD2 matches 13 bases. The CDR3 extends over 14 amino acids. J lost 6 bases, V lost 7 bases, and 6 bases had no gene match. Germline V gene data show CDR1 as MNHNS and CDR2 as SASEGT. The CDR3 bases are TGTGCCAGCACCAGACTAGCGGGGGGACCCGAGCAGTACTTC. Protein sequence: CASTRLAGGPEQYF.

This chain uses TRBV10-3 with TRBJ2-1, with D possibly TRBD2 on 6 matching bases. Trimming pared 6 bases from V and 0 bases from J, leaving 15 bases between. The CDR3 has 16 residues. CDR1 ENHRY and CDR2 SYGVKD come from the germline V gene. CDR3 sequence reads: CAISMVAGSSYNEQFF. The CDR3 DNA sequence: TGTGCCATCAGCATGGTGGCGGGGAGCTCCTACAATGAGCAGTTCTTC.

The rearrangement joins TRBV5-4 to TRBJ1-2, with 8 bases identical to TRBD1. V shed 1 base and J 3 bases; nucleotides not matched to a gene: 2. Germline CDR1 and CDR2: SGHNT and YYREEE (reference sequence). The CDR3 spans 14 residues. CDR3 nucleotide sequence: TGTGCCAGCAGCTTGCAGGGGGCCGACTATGGCTACACCTTC. Translating it yields CASSLQGADYGYTF.

This clone was seen a few times. This chain uses TRBV25-1 with TRBJ2-3; possibly TRBD2 for D (6 bases). Trimming shortened V by 4 bases and J by 5 bases, and 13 bases separated the two germline ends. The germline CDR1 and CDR2 sequences are MGHDK and SYGVNS. The CDR3 runs to 14 residues. CDR3 loop: CASSAVKGGDTQYF. CDR3 coding DNA: TGTGCCAGCAGTGCTGTAAAGGGAGGAGATACGCAGTATTTT.

The V gene is TRBV27, the J gene TRBJ1-1; a possible D gene is TRBD1 (5 bases). The CDR3 contains 13 residues. Trimming removed 3 bases from V and 11 bases from J, with 16 bases in between. Germline lookup yields CDR1 MNHEY and CDR2 SMNVEV (reference sequence). In DNA, the CDR3 is TGTGCCAGCAGTTTGTCCTCGGGACTCATGGCTTTCTTT. Translating gives CASSLSSGLMAFF.

A few counts support this clone. Here the CDR3 reads CASSTRTSGTLTDTQYF. The CDR3 DNA is TGTGCCAGCAGCACGAGGACTAGCGGGACCCTCACAGATACGCAGTATTTT. The rearrangement links TRBV9 to TRBJ2-3; 12 bases match TRBD2. Trimming removed 4 bases from V and 2 bases from J; junction bases left unmatched: 8. Germline CDR1 is SGDLS and CDR2 is YYNGEE. The CDR3 consists of 17 residues.

The V gene is TRBV2, the J gene TRBJ2-3; 7 bases match TRBD1. With 6 bases clipped from V and 0 bases from J, the junction kept 6 bases outside the gene matches. CDR3 length: 15 residues. Germline V gives CDR1 SNHLY, CDR2 FYNNEI. This CDR3 reads CASRATGASTDTQYF. CDR3 sequence (DNA): TGTGCCAGCAGGGCTACAGGGGCTAGCACAGATACGCAGTATTTT.

This chain joins TRBV5-1 and TRBJ2-5; TRBD2 agrees at 7 bases. The CDR3 runs 16 residues. The V gene end was trimmed by 3 bases and the J gene end by 2 bases; junction bases not matched to a gene: 10. CDR1 is SGHRS, CDR2 YFSETQ, per germline. The CDR3 DNA is TGCGCCAGCAGCTCTAGCGGCGGGAGAGGTCAAGAGACCCAGTACTTC. Protein product: CASSSSGGRGQETQYF.

The CDR3, as DNA: TGTGCCATCAGTGACGCCAGTCTTCTCTACGAGCAGTACTTC. This encodes CAISDASLLYEQYF. The chain has TRBV10-3 and TRBJ2-7; the D is unclear. V lost 3 bases and J lost 3, with 12 bases in between. CDR1 ENHRY and CDR2 SYGVKD come from the germline V gene. This CDR3 is built from 14 residues.